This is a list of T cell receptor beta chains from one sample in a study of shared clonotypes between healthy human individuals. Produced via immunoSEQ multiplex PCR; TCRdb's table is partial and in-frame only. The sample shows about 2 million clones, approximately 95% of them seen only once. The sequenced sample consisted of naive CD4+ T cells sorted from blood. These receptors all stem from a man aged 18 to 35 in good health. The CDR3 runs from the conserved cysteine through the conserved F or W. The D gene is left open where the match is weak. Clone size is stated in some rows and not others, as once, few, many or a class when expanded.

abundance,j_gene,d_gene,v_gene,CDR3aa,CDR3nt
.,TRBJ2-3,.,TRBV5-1,CASSLVRIHLEDTQYF,TGCGCCAGCAGCTTGGTTAGAATTCACTTAGAAGATACGCAGTATTTT
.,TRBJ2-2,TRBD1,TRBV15,CATSYRDRDTGELFF,TGTGCCACCAGCTACCGGGACAGGGACACCGGGGAGCTGTTTTTT
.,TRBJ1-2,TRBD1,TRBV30,CAWNEGQSSNYGYTF,TGTGCCTGGAATGAGGGACAGAGTTCTAACTATGGCTACACCTTC
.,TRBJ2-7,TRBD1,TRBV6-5,CASSYSDRGPYEQYF,TGTGCCAGCAGTTACTCAGACAGGGGCCCCTACGAGCAGTACTTC
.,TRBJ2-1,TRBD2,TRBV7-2,CASSFSSGGSYNEQFF,TGTGCCAGCAGCTTTAGTAGCGGGGGGTCCTACAATGAGCAGTTCTTC
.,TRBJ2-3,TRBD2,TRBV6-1,CASSDGTSGPPSTDTQYF,TGTGCCAGCAGTGATGGGACTAGCGGCCCACCTAGCACAGATACGCAGTATTTT
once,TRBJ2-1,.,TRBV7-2,CASSLAGGPYNEQFF,TGTGCCAGCAGCTTAGCGGGGGGCCCATACAATGAGCAGTTCTTC
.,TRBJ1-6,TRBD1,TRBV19,CATSETGRNSPLHF,TGTGCCACCAGCGAGACAGGGCGTAATTCACCCCTCCACTTT
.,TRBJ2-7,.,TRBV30,CAWIPKTVSYEQYF,TGTGCCTGGATTCCCAAGACAGTTTCCTACGAGCAGTACTTC
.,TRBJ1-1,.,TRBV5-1,CASSTGPMNTEAFF,TGCGCCAGCAGCACAGGACCGATGAACACTGAAGCTTTCTTT
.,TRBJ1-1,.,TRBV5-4,CASRIQGGNTEAFF,TGTGCCAGCAGGATACAGGGTGGGAACACTGAAGCTTTCTTT
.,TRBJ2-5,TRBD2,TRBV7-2,CASSRAGLAEETQYF,TGTGCCAGCAGCCGAGCGGGACTAGCGGAAGAGACCCAGTACTTC
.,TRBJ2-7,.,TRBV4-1,CASSQEGWEGREQYF,TGCGCCAGCAGCCAAGAGGGATGGGAAGGGCGGGAGCAGTACTTC
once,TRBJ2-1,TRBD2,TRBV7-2,CASTSAPLAGENEQFF,TGTGCCAGCACCTCCGCCCCACTAGCGGGAGAGAATGAGCAGTTCTTC
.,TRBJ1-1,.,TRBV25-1,CASSEGGLGGTEAFF,TGTGCCAGCAGTGAGGGTGGGCTCGGGGGCACTGAAGCTTTCTTT